This T cell receptor beta chain was found in a study of blood T cell repertoires in COVID-19. Study context: COVID-19 samples collected from the United States, Italy and Spain covered acute and convalescent phases. Nucleic acid was either cDNA or gDNA, and it came from T cells, B-cell-depleted T cells, or PBMCs.

How the authors handled the data: Reference gene primer amplification in the assay estimated nucleated cell counts. Using immunoSEQ multiplex PCR, the repertoire was profiled, and TCRdb retains in-frame clones only, with some absent. The DNA gave D and trimming, while V, J and clone size come from that table. Altogether roughly 73,000 clones are present, roughly four fifths being singletons, with the ten largest covering 1.8%. This CDR3 contains 18 residues. V lost 1 base to trimming and J lost 6 bases; unmatched junction nucleotides: 11. The V gene's germline CDR1 is LGHDT and CDR2 YNNKEL (reference sequence).

The V call is TRBV3-1 (or the pseudogene TRBV3-2), the J call TRBJ2-3, with 12 bases matching TRBD2. The TCR was taken from a woman aged 55 to 70 with acute or convalescent COVID-19. The sequenced material came from peripheral blood. CDR3 DNA: TGTGCCAGCAGCCAAGCCCCCTTACTAGCGGGGGGAAGTGATACGCAGTATTTT. This gives the protein CASSQAPLLAGGSDTQYF.